A selection of T cell receptor beta chains follows, all from one sample in a study of T cell responses to AZD1222 COVID-19 vaccine. Assay: immunoSEQ multiplex PCR; the TCRdb copy retains only in-frame clones and omits some. The sample consists of 140,000 to 150,000 clones, 90% to 95% of them appearing once. Sequenced here: peripheral blood, sampled after recovery from COVID-19. The receptors stem from an adult who had recovered from COVID-19. CDR3s leave out the opening cysteine and the closing phenylalanine or tryptophan. A D gene is named only where the DNA matches it firmly. Part of the rows lack a size; the others show once, few, many or a class for expanded clones.

CDR3 | D | J | V | size
ASSLDVDTGELF | . | TRBJ2-2 | TRBV28 | few
ASRVAGGVETQY | TRBD2 | TRBJ2-5 | TRBV19 | .
ASSRRLSGANVLT | . | TRBJ2-6 | TRBV6-5 | .
SVDVGRGYEQY | . | TRBJ2-7 | TRBV29-1 | .
AWSEQVGNTIY | . | TRBJ1-3 | TRBV30 | .
ASGRQQSSYNEQF | . | TRBJ2-1 | TRBV4-1 | .
ATSRDPLAGNEQF | . | TRBJ2-1 | TRBV15 | few
ASTTPGSNQPQH | . | TRBJ1-5 | TRBV19 | .
ASSGGYDYT | . | TRBJ1-2 | TRBV5-1 | .
ASSQGAGATYEQY | . | TRBJ2-7 | TRBV4-1 | .
ASSRPGTGREQY | TRBD1 | TRBJ2-7 | TRBV5-4 | .
ASSPLPETGELF | . | TRBJ2-2 | TRBV14 | .
ASSQGASGRPLSYNEQF | TRBD2 | TRBJ2-1 | TRBV3-1/TRBV3-2 | once
ASSLLGEGTGELF | . | TRBJ2-2 | TRBV7-3 | once
ATRLNRNYEQY | . | TRBJ2-7 | TRBV18 | .
ASTLIGGGQPNYGYT | . | TRBJ1-2 | TRBV5-1 | .
ASSLRGGNNSPLH | . | TRBJ1-6 | TRBV5-4 | .
ASNRVSNTEAF | . | TRBJ1-1 | TRBV19 | .
ASSSGQGVVIQY | TRBD1 | TRBJ2-4 | TRBV28 | .
ASSYYRSGAYEAF | . | TRBJ1-1 | TRBV6-5 | .
ASSQRTSLVEKLF | . | TRBJ1-4 | TRBV3-1/TRBV3-2 | .
ASSPLGQEARHEQF | . | TRBJ2-1 | TRBV5-1 | .
ASSLEVGIAPQETQY | . | TRBJ2-5 | TRBV5-4 | .
ASSGGTHTGELF | . | TRBJ2-2 | TRBV19 | .
ATSRDRNSNQPQH | . | TRBJ1-5 | TRBV15 | .
ASTLTGTGDGYT | TRBD1 | TRBJ1-2 | TRBV3-1/TRBV3-2 | once
ASSEGPNYGYT | . | TRBJ1-2 | TRBV25-1 | .
ASTPQGITYEQY | TRBD1 | TRBJ2-7 | TRBV7-9 | .